This T cell receptor beta chain stems from a study of T cell changes during pregnancy in multiple sclerosis. Measured with immunoSEQ multiplex PCR; TCRdb has only the in-frame clones, and not every one. The sample holds fewer than 25,000 clones, about 89% seen once. Specimen: CD8+ T cells from peripheral blood mononuclear cells, collected in the first trimester of pregnancy. The sequence was collected from a female donor with multiple sclerosis, enrolled in a pregnancy study.

The CDR3 region is CASRSSGTYNEQFF. CDR3 DNA sequence: TGTGCCAGTAGATCAAGCGGGACTTACAATGAGCAGTTCTTC. This rearrangement joins TRBV19 to TRBJ2-1, with 7 positions matching TRBD2. Germline loops: CDR1 LNHDA, CDR2 SQIVND (reference sequence). V gave up 6 bases and J gave up 4 bases; unmatched junction bases: 6. The CDR3 totals 14 residues. Using reference TRBV19 and TRBJ2-1 for the parts outside the CDR3, the full variable domain is DGGITQSPKYLFRKEGQNVTLSCEQNLNHDAMYWYRQDPGQGLRLIYYSQIVNDFQKGDIAEGYSVSREKKESFPLTVTSAQKNPTAFYLCASRSSGTYNEQFFGPGTRLTVL.